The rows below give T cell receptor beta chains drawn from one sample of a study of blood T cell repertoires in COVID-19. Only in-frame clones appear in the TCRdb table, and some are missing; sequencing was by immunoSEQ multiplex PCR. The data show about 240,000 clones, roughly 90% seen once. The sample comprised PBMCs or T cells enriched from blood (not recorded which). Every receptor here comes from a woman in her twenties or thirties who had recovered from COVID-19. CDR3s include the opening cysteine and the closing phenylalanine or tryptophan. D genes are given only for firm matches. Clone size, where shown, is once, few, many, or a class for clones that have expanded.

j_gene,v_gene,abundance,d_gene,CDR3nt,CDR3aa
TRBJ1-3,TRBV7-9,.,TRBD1,TGTGCCAGCAGCTCTTGGACAGGGGGCGTCATCTCCGCTGGAAACACCATATATTTT,CASSSWTGGVISAGNTIYF
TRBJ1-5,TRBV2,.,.,TGTGCCAGCTCTTGGACAGACGATCAGCCCCAGCATTTT,CASSWTDDQPQHF
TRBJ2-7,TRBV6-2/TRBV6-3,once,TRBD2,TGTGCCAGCAGTTACTATGGACTAGCAGTCGACTACGAGCAGTACTTC,CASSYYGLAVDYEQYF
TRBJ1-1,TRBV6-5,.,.,TGTGCCAGCAGTTACTCACAGGGTCTAGGGAACACTGAAGCTTTCTTT,CASSYSQGLGNTEAFF
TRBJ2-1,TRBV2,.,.,TGTGCCAGCAGTGTAAGAGGGGGGGAAAACAATGAGCAGTTCTTC,CASSVRGGENNEQFF
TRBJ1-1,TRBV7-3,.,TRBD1,TGTGCCAGCAGCCGCGAGAGGACAGGGGAAGCTTTCTTT,CASSRERTGEAFF
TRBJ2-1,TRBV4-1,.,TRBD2,TGCGCCAGCAGCCAAGAGCCTAGCGGCCACAATGAGCAGTTCTTC,CASSQEPSGHNEQFF
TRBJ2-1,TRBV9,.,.,TGTGCCAGCAGCGTAGCAGGGGATCTCTACAATGAGCAGTTCTTC,CASSVAGDLYNEQFF
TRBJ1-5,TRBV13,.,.,TGTGCCAGCAGCTCGGCCGGGAATAGCAATCAGCCCCAGCATTTT,CASSSAGNSNQPQHF
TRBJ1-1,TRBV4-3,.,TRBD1,TGCGCCAGCAGCCAAAACAGGGGGCCGGGCACTGAAGCTTTCTTT,CASSQNRGPGTEAFF
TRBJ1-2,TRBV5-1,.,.,TGCGCCAGCAGCTTGGTTGAGGGATATGGCTACACCTTC,CASSLVEGYGYTF
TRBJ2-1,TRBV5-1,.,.,TGCGCCAGCAGCTCGTACACCTCAGTGGACTACTACAATGAGCAGTTCTTC,CASSSYTSVDYYNEQFF
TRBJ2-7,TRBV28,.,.,TGTGCCAGCAGTTTTTTCGACAGCTACGAGCAGTACTTC,CASSFFDSYEQYF
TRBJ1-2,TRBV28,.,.,TGTGCCAGCAGGGAGGAGGGCCCCTATGGCTACACCTTC,CASREEGPYGYTF
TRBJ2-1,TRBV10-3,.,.,TGTGCCATCAGTGAGTCTGCGGGGGCCGAGCAGTTCTTC,CAISESAGAEQFF
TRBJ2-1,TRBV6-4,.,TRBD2,TGTGCCAGCAGCGTTGGACTAGCGGGAGGGCCAGTTTCTAATGAGCAGTTCTTC,CASSVGLAGGPVSNEQFF
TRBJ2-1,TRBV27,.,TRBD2,TGTGCCAGCGCTCCATTTCCTAGCGGGAGTAGTAATGAGCAGTTCTTC,CASAPFPSGSSNEQFF
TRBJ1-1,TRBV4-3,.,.,TGCGCCAGCAGCCAAGCCCTAGCGGGGACGCCTCGACCGGCTTTCTTT,CASSQALAGTPRPAFF
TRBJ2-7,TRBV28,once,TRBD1,TGTGCCAGCAGCCGACAGGGGTCAAGCGAGCAGTACTTC,CASSRQGSSEQYF
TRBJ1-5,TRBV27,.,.,TGTGCCAGCAGTTTACGCGAGAATCAGCCCCAGCATTTT,CASSLRENQPQHF
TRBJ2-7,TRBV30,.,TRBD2,TGTGCCTGGAGTGTTAGCGGGATTCAGTACTTC,CAWSVSGIQYF
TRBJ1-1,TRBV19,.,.,TGTGCCAGTAATCTAGTTGTTACGGGGGAGCAGGCTTTCTTT,CASNLVVTGEQAFF
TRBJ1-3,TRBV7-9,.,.,TGTGCCAGCAGCTTAGAAGTTCGTGGCAGGGGAATCGCTGGAAACACCATATATTTT,CASSLEVRGRGIAGNTIYF
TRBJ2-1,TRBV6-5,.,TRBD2,TGTGCCAGCGGGAATAGCGGGAGGGTAAATGAGCAGTTCTTC,CASGNSGRVNEQFF
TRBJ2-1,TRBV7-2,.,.,TGTGCCAGCAGCTTAGGTGAGCCCTACTACAATGAGCAGTTCTTC,CASSLGEPYYNEQFF
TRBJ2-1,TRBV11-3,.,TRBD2,TGTGCCAGCAGCTTGGGGAGCGGGAGCGACAATGAGCAGTTCTTC,CASSLGSGSDNEQFF
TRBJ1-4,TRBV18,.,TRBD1,TGTGCCAGCTCAAAACCCGGGACAGGGGATGAAAAACTGTTTTTT,CASSKPGTGDEKLFF
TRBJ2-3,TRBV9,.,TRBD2,TGTGCCAGCAGCGCTTCCGGGTCCCACCGGGGGGGCACAGATACGCAGTATTTT,CASSASGSHRGGTDTQYF
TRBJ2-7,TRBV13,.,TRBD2,TGTGCCAGCAGCTTAGGGGCCCTAGCGGGATACGAGCAGTACTTC,CASSLGALAGYEQYF
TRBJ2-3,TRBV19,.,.,TGTGCCAGTAGCAGGGGACAGGGGGCAGCTAGCGGGAGGTTGGATACGCAGTATTTT,CASSRGQGAASGRLDTQYF
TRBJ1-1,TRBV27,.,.,TGTGCCAGCAGTTACGGGTTGACGGGGGGTGAAGCTTTCTTT,CASSYGLTGGEAFF
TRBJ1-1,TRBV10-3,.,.,TGTGCCACCACCCAAGGGGGTAGAAGTGGTAACACTGAAGCTTTCTTT,CATTQGGRSGNTEAFF
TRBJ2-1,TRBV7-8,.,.,TGTGCCAGCAGCTTATGGGGGAGGAAGTTCTTC,CASSLWGRKFF
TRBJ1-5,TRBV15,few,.,TGTGCCACCAGCAGAGGGGGGGGCGCTTTCTCCGATCAGCCCCAGCATTTT,CATSRGGGAFSDQPQHF
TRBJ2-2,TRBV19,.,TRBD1,TGTGCCAGTAGTACTGGACAGGGGACCGGGGAGCTGTTTTTT,CASSTGQGTGELFF
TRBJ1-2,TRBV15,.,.,TGTGCCACCAGCAGAGGACCCGACAGGAACTATGGCTACACCTTC,CATSRGPDRNYGYTF
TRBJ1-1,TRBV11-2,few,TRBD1,TGTGCCAGCAGCCTGGGGACAGGGGGAAATGAAGCTTTCTTT,CASSLGTGGNEAFF
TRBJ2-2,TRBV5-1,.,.,TGCGCCAGCAGCTTGTCTTCCGGGGCCGGGGAGCTGTTTTTT,CASSLSSGAGELFF
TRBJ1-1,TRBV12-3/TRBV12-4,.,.,TGTGCCAGCAGAACAGGGTACACTGAAGCTTTCTTT,CASRTGYTEAFF
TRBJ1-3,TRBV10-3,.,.,TGTGCCATCTCCGGAGGACTGAGCTCTGGAAACACCATATATTTT,CAISGGLSSGNTIYF
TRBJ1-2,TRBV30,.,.,TGTGCCTGGTCCCCCCCCGCGGGGAACTATGGCTACACCTTC,CAWSPPAGNYGYTF
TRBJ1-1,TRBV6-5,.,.,TGTGCCAGCAGATATACAGTGAACACTGAAGCTTTCTTT,CASRYTVNTEAFF
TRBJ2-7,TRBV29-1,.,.,TGCAGCGTTAGGGGGATAGGCTTGTACGAGCAGTACTTC,CSVRGIGLYEQYF
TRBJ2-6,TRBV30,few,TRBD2,TGTGCCTGGAGCCTTGGACTAGCTGCTGGGGCCAACGTCCTGACTTTC,CAWSLGLAAGANVLTF
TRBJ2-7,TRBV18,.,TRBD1,TGTGCCAGCTCCCGGGAGACAGGGGAATCCGACGAGCAGTACTTC,CASSRETGESDEQYF
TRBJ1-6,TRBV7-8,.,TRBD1,TGTGCCGGGGGACAGTTTTATAATTCACCCCTCCACTTT,CAGGQFYNSPLHF
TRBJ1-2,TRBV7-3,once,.,TGTGCCAGCAGCGAAGGAGCGTCTAACTATGGCTACACCTTC,CASSEGASNYGYTF
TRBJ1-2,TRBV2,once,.,TGTGCCAGCAGTGGGGATGAGGGCTACTATGGCTACACCTTC,CASSGDEGYYGYTF
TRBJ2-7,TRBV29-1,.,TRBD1,TGCAGCGTCCGGGACAGGGTCACCTACGAGCAGTACTTC,CSVRDRVTYEQYF
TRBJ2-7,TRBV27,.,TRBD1,TGTGCCAGCAGTTCAGACAGGGGGCACCGCTCGTACGAGCAGTACTTC,CASSSDRGHRSYEQYF
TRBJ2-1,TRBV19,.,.,TGTGCCAGTAGTACGGGGGGCCCTTACAATGAGCAGTTCTTC,CASSTGGPYNEQFF
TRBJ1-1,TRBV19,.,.,TGTGCCAGTAGTATAGTAGGAGGGGACGTCTTGTGGAACACTGAAGCTTTCTTT,CASSIVGGDVLWNTEAFF
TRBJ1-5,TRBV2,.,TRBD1,TGTGCCAGCAGGCCTGACAGGGCCGGTAGCAATCAGCCCCAGCATTTT,CASRPDRAGSNQPQHF
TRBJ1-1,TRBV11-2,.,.,TGTGCCAGCAGCTCCTCCTGGGGGGGGACTGAAGCTTTCTTT,CASSSSWGGTEAFF
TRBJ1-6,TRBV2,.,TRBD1,TGTGCCAGCAGTCCTGCCGGGACAGTTGGAAATTCACCCCTCCACTTT,CASSPAGTVGNSPLHF
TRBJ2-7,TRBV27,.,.,TGTGCCAGCAGTCCTCGGACAGCCTACTACGAGCAGTACTTC,CASSPRTAYYEQYF
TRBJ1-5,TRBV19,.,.,TGTGCCAGTAGTATAGTTCAGGCTCAGCCCCAGCATTTT,CASSIVQAQPQHF
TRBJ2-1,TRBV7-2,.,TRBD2,TGTGCCAGCAGCCCCTCTCGGACTAGCGGGAGCAATGAGCAGTTCTTC,CASSPSRTSGSNEQFF
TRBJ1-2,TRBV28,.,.,TGTGCCAGCATAGACCCCCGGACAGCCTATGGCTACACCTTC,CASIDPRTAYGYTF
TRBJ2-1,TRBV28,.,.,TGTGCCAGCAGTTTATTAAGACAAGTCCTGCACTACAATGAGCAGTTCTTC,CASSLLRQVLHYNEQFF